The T cell receptor beta chain described here comes from a study of T cell responses to AZD1222 COVID-19 vaccine. Overall study findings and caveats: The number of AZD1222 recipients seropositive at baseline was only five to seven.

As concerns this clone: Antigen specificity is unknown.

Assay: immunoSEQ multiplex PCR; the TCRdb copy retains only in-frame clones and omits some. The data contain roughly 120,000 clones, approximately 90% of them singletons. The sequence was obtained from an adult in good health. The sequenced sample was peripheral blood, obtained on day 0 of AZD1222 vaccination.

The CDR3 spells CSVGGQPGTGELFF. The CDR3 coding sequence is TGCAGCGTAGGGGGACAACCGGGCACCGGGGAGCTGTTTTTT. The chain combines TRBV29-1 with TRBJ2-2, with TRBD1 as a possible D gene (6 bases). Germline loops: CDR1 SQVTM, CDR2 ANQGSEA. This CDR3 spans 14 amino acids. The V end was cut by 6 bases, the J end by 4 bases, with 15 bases between.